This T cell receptor (beta chain) comes out of a study of metastatic and nonmetastatic thyroid tumors (dated by TCRdb to 2018 to 2020). Some background on the complete study: Repertoires from peripheral blood and from tumor or nodule tissue samples of malignant and benign thyroid patients were compared.

In its sample, this clone was seen a few times. Its antigen remains undetermined. No base qualities exist here, and no much larger clone lies one base off it. On the study overall, not on this receptor specifically: In both blood and tumor samples, TCR beta diversity was reported to be significantly higher in malignant tumors than in benign nodules.

The method behind the library was PCR. TCRdb shows the sequencer as Illumina HiSeq 4000. The TCR beta-chain CDR3 region of each patient was profiled by high-throughput sequencing. The authors' pipeline ran thus. A classifier to discriminate distant-metastatic papillary thyroid cancer patients was built from CDR3 differences across clinicopathological groups. The Shannon index was used to measure repertoire diversity, and the Morisita-Horn index was used to measure how similar tumor and blood repertoires were. The public sequencing data were trimmed at Q25 with fastp and processed into clonotypes with MiXCR by TCRdb, which kept only in-frame beta chains. In this record, the V and J calls reflect TCRdb's handling and not the investigators' own analysis. This sample has 50,000 or so clones in its table, and roughly 18% of those were observed once. The top ten constitute roughly 3% of the sample. No treatment had been received by any patient before thyroid surgery. The study retrospectively analysed patient clinical samples collected from about 2012 to 2019 using T-cell receptor beta sequencing.

The CDR3, from cysteine to phenylalanine, totals 18 residues. CDR3 DNA is the only sequence kept; it has 54 bases, read in frame from the first base. Germline trimming: 0 bases from V, 1 base from J; junction bases outside gene matches: 12. Reading the germline V gene gives CDR1 MNHNS and CDR2 SASEGT. Sequencing was performed on blood. The sequence joins TRBV6-1 to TRBJ2-7; 7 bases in the junction line up with TRBD2. This TCR derives from a female donor with papillary thyroid cancer or a benign thyroid nodule (not recorded which). Some clones in this sample may be carry-over from other donors' samples. In nucleotides, the sequence is TGTGCCAGCAGTGAAGCCGTAGCGCTAGCGGCAGCTTCCTACGAGCAGTACTTC. It translates to CASSEAVALAAASYEQYF.